Below, 5 T cell receptor beta chains from the same sample are listed, as sequenced in a study of cytomegalovirus exposure and HLA in healthy donors. Assay: immunoSEQ multiplex PCR; the TCRdb copy retains only in-frame clones and omits some. The sample holds some 120,000 clones, about 90% seen once. The sequencing sample was made of PBMCs. The source of these receptors is a woman between 18 and 29 years old in good health and CMV-seronegative.

The chain is built from TRBV30 and TRBJ1-2; 9 bases fit TRBD1. V shed 5 bases, J shed 7 bases, and the junction held 11 bases outside the gene matches. The CDR3 covers 14 residues. Germline loops: CDR1 GTSNPN, CDR2 SVGIG (reference sequence). CDR3 bases: TGTGCCTGGTGGCCGGGACAGGGAACGAGTGGCTACACCTTC. Encoded protein: CAWWPGQGTSGYTF.

This chain connects TRBV5-5 to TRBJ1-5, with TRBD1 as a possible D gene (5 bases). The CDR3 has 14 amino acids. Trimming left V 0 bases short and J 4 bases short, with 8 bases between. Germline-derived CDR1 and CDR2 are SGHKS and YYEKEE (reference sequence). The CDR3 sequence is CASSLAGGNQPQHF. CDR3 DNA: TGTGCCAGCAGCTTGGCGGGGGGAAATCAGCCCCAGCATTTT.

The chain has TRBV28 and TRBJ2-3; D remains ambiguous. This CDR3 comprises 17 residues. The V gene lost 1 base and the J gene lost 2 bases, with 16 bases spanning the gap. Germline V CDR1 and CDR2: MDHEN, SYDVKM. CDR3 protein: CASSLYYSTSNTDTQYF. CDR3 DNA sequence: TGTGCCAGCAGTTTATACTACTCAACCTCCAACACAGATACGCAGTATTTT.

This clone came up once. This chain connects TRBV5-1 to TRBJ1-4, with D possibly TRBD1 on 5 matching bases. Trimming took 3 bases from V and 10 from J, leaving 19 bases between them. Germline CDR1 and CDR2: SGHRS and YFSETQ. The CDR3 covers 15 residues. CDR3 DNA sequence: TGCGCCAGCAGCTGGGGAAATGGGGGGAAGGTAAAACTGTTTTTT. It is translated as CASSWGNGGKVKLFF. Drawing the rest from reference TRBV5-1 and TRBJ1-4, the complete variable domain is KAGVTQTPRYLIKTRGQQVTLSCSPISGHRSVSWYQQTPGQGLQFLFEYFSETQRNKGNFPGRFSGRQFSNSRSEMNVSTLELGDSALYLCASSWGNGGKVKLFFGSGTQLSVL.

V and J are TRBV29-1 and TRBJ2-3; D uncertain. This CDR3 contains 11 residues. From germline, CDR1 is SQVTM and CDR2 ANQGSEA. The germline V and J ends were trimmed by 0 bases and 9 bases, with 7 bases remaining between them. The CDR3 loop is CSVEDLETQYF. The CDR3, as DNA: TGCAGCGTTGAAGATCTGGAGACGCAGTATTTT.